The clone carrying this T cell receptor (beta chain) was observed at least ten times. The sample belongs to a study of human T cells and chemical hapten exposure. Overall study: The sensitizing agent was 2% DPC, placed on roughly 2 cm by roughly 2 cm of upper inner arm skin.

TCRdb independently ran MiXCR on the RACE reads; one entry per CDR3 protein. Of some 36,000 distinct CDR3 sequences listed, about a tenth are singletons. Time point indicated: pre-sensitization, week 0. As to treatment: therapeutic diphenylcyclopropenone sensitization with weekly scalp DPC. Unfractionated whole blood yielded total RNA. The CDR3 is 14 amino acids. The V gene end was trimmed by 1 base and the J gene end by 7 bases; junction bases not matched to a gene: 6. Germline V lookup: CDR1 SGDLS, CDR2 YYNGEE. The TCR was taken from a man aged 45-65 years with alopecia areata. Some clones in this sample may be carry-over from other donors' samples. The starting material was whole blood, obtained in connection with sensitization to the hapten diphenylcyclopropenone (DPC). The chain combines TRBV9 with TRBJ2-7; 9 positions agree with TRBD2. As DNA, the CDR3 is TGTGCCAGCAGCGTATACGTAGCGGGAGAGGAGCAGTACTTC. Translation: CASSVYVAGEEQYF.